This T cell receptor (beta chain) stems from a study of blood T cells in healthy people across ages. Study-wide results and caveats: TCR beta diversity was tightly associated with the proportion of naive T cells. More naive CD4+ cells and higher diversity were found in long-lived than in aged donors.

It was with a sample-barcoded 5' primer and a J-beta primer mix that a second PCR of roughly 7 to 12 cycles was run. Every cDNA molecule bore a tag from a template-switch adaptor containing 12 random nucleotides. TCRdb re-analysed the 5' RACE reads in MiXCR, keeping a single row per CDR3 protein. Of around 1,100,000 distinct CDR3 sequences detected, around two fifths appear once; the ten largest clones hold roughly 13%. V was pared by 5 bases and J by 1 base, with 14 bases of the junction left unmatched. The CDR3 is 18 amino acids. Germline V CDR1 and CDR2: SEHNR, FQNEAQ (reference sequence). Notes on this clonotype: Its matching antigen is unknown.

The sample comprised blood. The clonotype was recovered from a man younger than 35 in good health. V is TRBV7-9 and J is TRBJ2-1, with 7 bases aligning to TRBD1. CDR3 region: CASSTDTGQVASYNEQFF. CDR3 nucleotide sequence: TGTGCCAGCAGCACGGATACAGGACAGGTGGCTTCCTACAATGAGCAGTTCTTC.